The sequence of this T cell receptor beta chain was determined in a study of shared clonotypes between healthy human individuals (dated by TCRdb to 2020 to 2021). In terms of the full investigation: Three men and a couple of women, aged 18 to 49 years, made up the cohort. Per donor, three plates each were used for CD4 naive and CD4 memory, two for CD8 naive, and one for CD8 memory. To estimate repertoire size and how much clonotype sharing occurs between individuals, the study deeply sequenced the blood TCR repertoires of several healthy adults. To increase sequencing depth and limit assay-specific biases, different laboratories used diverse techniques to prepare libraries and sequence TCR repertoires. Between about 0.9 and 10 billion PBMCs per donor were obtained by leukapheresis.

In regard to this clone: Its recognized antigen is unknown. Nothing much larger sits one base from this clone, and base qualities are not available.

The research as a whole found: Across a few donors, around 5% of naive CD4, roughly 3.3% of naive CD8, approximately 2.5% of memory CD4, and 0.4% to 0.45% of memory CD8 clonotypes were shared. Pairwise subsampling indicated that sequencing depth was expected to affect the degree of clonotype sharing among donors. Sampling was restricted to blood, and TCR repertoires in tissue are likely to differ from TCR repertoires in blood. Incomplete sequencing was indicated by rarefaction of sorted-subset datasets, despite the large sequencing depth. The small number of donors limited the genetic and exposure-history diversity represented. Compared with non-shared clonotypes, the clonotypes found in all four sorted-subset donors had higher generation probabilities. Larger estimated clonotype richness was generally found for naive subsets than for memory subsets.

Donors were healthy HIV-negative adults with no recently reported acute infections or vaccinations. All donors were Caucasian adults living in Nashville, Tennessee, USA. Magnetic negative selection was used to enrich CD4+ T cells, after which naive cells were positively selected on CD45RA and the negative fraction became the memory subset. After blood collection by leukapheresis, PBMCs were isolated using Ficoll-Histopaque density gradient centrifugation and then cryopreserved in the vapor phase of liquid nitrogen. Purity and quantity of every magnetically sorted T cell population were checked by analytical flow cytometry. Each sorted fraction had its genomic DNA isolated and then quantified by UV absorbance on a Nanodrop 2000c. Using the deep immunoSEQ assay, TCR CDR3 regions were amplified from genomic DNA by multiplex PCR. Extracted genomic DNA from each cell subset was distributed evenly across all wells of several immunoSEQ 96-well plates, and each plate was treated as a replicate. For sorted subsets, approximately 210 ng genomic DNA, equal to 30,000 to 35,000 T cell genomes, was loaded into each replicate PCR. Purified libraries were quantified with a Qubit 3.0 fluorometer, sized on a Bioanalyzer 2100, and re-quantified with the KAPA Library Quantification kit. Each immunoSEQ 96-well plate was sequenced on its own single-read 150-cycle Illumina NextSeq 550 flow cell. Regarding the original processing steps: Because the immunoSEQ output held only junctional sequences and lacked quality scores, the filtering could not match the filtering applied to full-length reads. To assign V/J genes and CDR3, sequences were annotated using PyIR, a Python wrapper for IgBLAST v1.9, with IMGT germline references. Any read was removed if the V/J assignment was weak (E-value above 1e-6), the CDR3 was missing, or the read contained stop codons, out-of-frame junctions, or ambiguous translated residues. V3J clonotypes were defined by identical inferred V gene, J gene, and CDR3 amino acid sequence. To compute the percentage overlap between repertoires, the number of shared unique clonotypes was divided by the size of the smaller repertoire. RTK rarefaction, the Chao1 estimator, and Recon v2.1 estimates of unobserved clonotypes were used to assess repertoire richness. For all TCRbeta clonotypes obtained by the gDNA method from four donors, generation probabilities were computed with OLGA. The immuneACCESS repertoire file appears here via TCRdb, limited to in-frame rearrangements. These files lack a portion of the clones; in checked studies, under half of the deficit traces to unresolved V genes, and the cause of the others is not known. V, J and clone size are those of that table, while D and trimming were read from the DNA. For this sample the table gives more than 1,200,000 clones, of which around 98.5% were detected only once. The ten largest make up 0.3% to 0.45% of the sample.

The V end loses 3 bases and the J end loses 1 base, and a stretch of 6 bases separates them. Its CDR3 holds 13 amino acids, cysteine through phenylalanine. Left in the record is the CDR3 DNA by itself, 39 bases read in frame from the first base. Looking up the germline V gene (reference sequence) yields CDR1 SEHNR and CDR2 FQNEAQ. Sequencing was carried out using naive CD4+ T cells sorted from blood. The cell subset or site tag for this specimen amounts to: CD45RA+ positively selected. The source of this sequence is a young man in good health. Recombination joined TRBV7-9 with TRBJ1-1, with no confident D gene call. CDR3 loop: CASSFHGNTEAFF. The base sequence is TGTGCCAGCAGCTTTCACGGGAACACTGAAGCTTTCTTT.